Listed below are T cell receptor beta chains from one sample, sequenced in a study of T cell therapy after organ transplantation. Assay: immunoSEQ multiplex PCR; the TCRdb copy retains only in-frame clones and omits some. The repertoire holds around 1,200 clones, with around three quarters as singletons. Antigens for these TCRs are unknown. The source material was CD8+ T cells from blood, sampled before autologous CMV-specific T cell therapy. These receptors were taken from a human patient who had received a solid organ transplant and had CMV disease. CDR3s include the opening cysteine and the closing phenylalanine or tryptophan. The D gene is left open where the match is weak. Clone size is stated in some rows and not others, as once, few, many or a class when expanded.

size	J	D	V	CDR3	DNA
-	TRBJ2-1	-	TRBV6-5	CASSYWSGNYNEQFF	TGTGCCAGCAGTTACTGGTCTGGGAACTACAATGAGCAGTTCTTC
once	TRBJ2-1	-	TRBV7-6	CASSLGASSYNEQFF	TGTGCCAGCAGCCTCGGGGCCAGCTCCTACAATGAGCAGTTCTTC
-	TRBJ2-7	TRBD1	TRBV9	CASSVAGTGGYEQYF	TGTGCCAGCAGCGTAGCCGGGACAGGGGGCTACGAGCAGTACTTC
-	TRBJ2-1	-	TRBV7-9	CASSLDYNEQFF	TGTGCCAGCAGCCTAGACTACAATGAGCAGTTCTTC
-	TRBJ2-7	-	TRBV6-5	CASSDPGEAHEQYF	TGTGCCAGCAGTGATCCAGGGGAGGCTCACGAGCAGTACTTC
-	TRBJ2-7	-	TRBV7-6	CASSLKPTTEQYF	TGTGCCAGCAGCTTAAAACCGACTACCGAGCAGTACTTC
-	TRBJ2-1	-	TRBV11-2	CASSLDQRYEQFF	TGTGCCAGCAGCTTAGATCAACGCTATGAGCAGTTCTTC
-	TRBJ2-7	-	TRBV4-3	CASSQQIVSSYEQYF	TGCGCCAGCAGCCAACAGATCGTTAGCTCCTACGAGCAGTACTTC
few	TRBJ1-1	TRBD1	TRBV7-8	CASSLSAGGTEAFF	TGTGCCAGCAGCTTATCGGCAGGGGGCACTGAAGCTTTCTTT
few	TRBJ1-5	-	TRBV19	CASSIGYSNQPQHF	TGTGCCAGTAGTATTGGTTATAGCAATCAGCCCCAGCATTTT
-	TRBJ2-3	TRBD2	TRBV5-1	CASSYGLAGTRPTDTQYF	TGCGCCAGCAGCTACGGACTAGCGGGGACGCGCCCCACAGATACGCAGTATTTT
-	TRBJ1-2	-	TRBV5-5	CASSFATEVFYGYTF	TGTGCCAGCAGCTTCGCGACAGAGGTTTTTTATGGCTACACCTTC
once	TRBJ1-5	-	TRBV19	CASSITDYSNQPQHF	TGTGCCAGTAGTATAACGGACTATAGCAATCAGCCCCAGCATTTT
few	TRBJ2-7	TRBD1	TRBV11-2	CASSLWTGPEQYF	TGTGCCAGCAGCCTCTGGACAGGGCCCGAGCAGTACTTC
-	TRBJ1-4	-	TRBV5-6	CASSLDLPNEKLFF	TGTGCCAGCAGCTTGGACCTGCCGAATGAAAAACTGTTTTTT
-	TRBJ1-2	TRBD1	TRBV5-4	CASTTGDRIPYGYTF	TGTGCCAGCACGACAGGGGACAGAATTCCCTATGGCTACACCTTC
-	TRBJ2-7	TRBD2	TRBV5-6	CASSLIRLADSYEQYF	TGTGCCAGCAGCTTGATTAGACTAGCGGACTCCTACGAGCAGTACTTC
-	TRBJ2-7	-	TRBV7-8	CASSFSSYEQYF	TGTGCCAGCAGCTTTTCGTCCTACGAGCAGTACTTC